This TCR beta chain was identified in a study of blood T cell repertoires in COVID-19. Background on the study: Acute-phase and convalescent COVID-19 samples originated in the United States, Italy and Spain.

Original analysis: Researchers report that nucleated cell counts were estimated from reference gene primer amplification. Produced via immunoSEQ multiplex PCR; TCRdb's table is partial and in-frame only. V, J and clone size derive from that table, while D and trimming were established from the DNA sequence. The table records 60,000 to 90,000 clones, about 86% of them present only once. The sequence was obtained from a human donor in a cohort sampled during active COVID-19. The material sequenced was peripheral blood.

CDR3: CASSLDSGLGNEKLFF. The DNA of the CDR3 is TGTGCCAGCAGCTTAGACTCGGGACTGGGGAATGAAAAACTGTTTTTT. V gene TRBV7-9 combines with J gene TRBJ1-4; a possible D gene is TRBD1 (5 bases). This CDR3 has 16 amino acids. The V end was cut by 1 base, the J end by 5 bases, with 14 bases between. Germline CDR1 and CDR2: SEHNR and FQNEAQ (reference sequence).